The clone carrying this T cell receptor beta chain was seen repeatedly, ten times or more. Its antigen is still unknown. The read comes to an end 3 residues before the CDR3 does, leaving the germline J gene to fill in the end. Profiling relied on immunoSEQ multiplex PCR, and the TCRdb table lists in-frame clones only, not all of them. The repertoire consists of 20,000 to 30,000 clones, none detected only once. The CDR3 sequence is 15 residues long. The germline V gene has CDR1 SGHKS and CDR2 YYEKEE (reference sequence). With 4 bases removed from V and 4 bases from J, the gap between germline ends came to 12 bases. Reduced serum IgG, IgA and/or IgM plus specific antibody deficiency defined CVID. This entry is derived from a study of T cell clonality in common variable immunodeficiency. Whole-study results and caveats: In common variable immunodeficiency, TCR beta chains reportedly carried fewer deletions and N-nucleotide insertions. Shared TCRbeta clones were fewer between CVID subjects than controls. The cause of increased CVID clonality remains unclear without subpopulation sequencing.

The sequence derives from a human donor with common variable immunodeficiency. Specimen: peripheral blood mononuclear cells. The chain employs TRBV5-5 and TRBJ1-6; weak D call: TRBD1 (6 bases). The covered CDR3 bases are TGTGCCAGCAGCCTACAGGGCCTATATAATTCACCC. This translates into CASSLQGLYNSP. The whole CDR3 protein is CASSLQGLYNSPLHF.